This T cell receptor (beta chain) was observed in a study of blood T cells in healthy people across ages. The CDR3 runs to 13 residues. The germline V gene encodes CDR1 SGHAT and CDR2 FQNNGV. Trimming removed 5 bases at V and 6 bases at J, with 8 bases between. Study-wide results and caveats: Diversity was higher, and naive CD4+ cells more numerous, in long-lived donors than in aged donors.

A remark on this clonotype: Its antigen is as yet unknown.

The use of a sample-barcoded 5' primer and a J-beta primer mix characterized a second PCR of roughly 7 to 12 cycles. Researchers report that a template-switch adaptor with 12 random nucleotides tagged each cDNA molecule. From each sample, at least 2.5 million paired-end reads containing CDR3 were obtained. Each CDR3 protein gets one entry after TCRdb re-called the 5' RACE reads with MiXCR. Of roughly 1,500,000 distinct CDR3 sequences in the sample, roughly 40% were seen once. The sample comprised blood. The chain links TRBV11-2 to TRBJ1-6; no reliable D call. This TCR was recovered from a young woman in good health. The CDR3 spells CASSPGINSPLHF. The CDR3 DNA is TGTGCCAGCAGCCCGGGGATTAATTCACCCCTCCACTTT.